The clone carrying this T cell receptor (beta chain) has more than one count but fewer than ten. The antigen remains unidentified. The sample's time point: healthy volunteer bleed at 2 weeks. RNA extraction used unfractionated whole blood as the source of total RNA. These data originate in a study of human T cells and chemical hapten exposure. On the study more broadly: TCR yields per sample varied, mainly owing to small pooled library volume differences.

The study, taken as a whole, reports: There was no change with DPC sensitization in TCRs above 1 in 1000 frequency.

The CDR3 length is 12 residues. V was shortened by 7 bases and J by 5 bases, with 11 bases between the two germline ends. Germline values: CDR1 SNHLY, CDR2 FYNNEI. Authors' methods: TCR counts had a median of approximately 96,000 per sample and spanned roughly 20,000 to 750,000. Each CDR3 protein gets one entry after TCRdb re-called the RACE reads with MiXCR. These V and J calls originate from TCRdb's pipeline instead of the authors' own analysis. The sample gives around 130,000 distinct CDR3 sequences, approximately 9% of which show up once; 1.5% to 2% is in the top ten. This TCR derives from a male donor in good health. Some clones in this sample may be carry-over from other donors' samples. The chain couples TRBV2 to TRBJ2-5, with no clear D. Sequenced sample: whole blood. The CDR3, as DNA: TGTGCCAGCACCGTCGGGTTGGAGACCCAGTACTTC. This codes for CASTVGLETQYF.